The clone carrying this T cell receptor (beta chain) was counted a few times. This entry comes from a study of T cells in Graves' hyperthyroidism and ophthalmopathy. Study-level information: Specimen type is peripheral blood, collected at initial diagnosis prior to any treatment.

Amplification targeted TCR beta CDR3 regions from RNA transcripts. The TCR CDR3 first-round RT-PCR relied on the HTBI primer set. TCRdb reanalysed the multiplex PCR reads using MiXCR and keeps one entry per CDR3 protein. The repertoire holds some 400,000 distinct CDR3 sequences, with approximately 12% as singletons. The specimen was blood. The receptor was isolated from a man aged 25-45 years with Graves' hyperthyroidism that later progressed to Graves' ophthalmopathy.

Here the CDR3 reads CSARAAEVGNTIYF. The DNA of the CDR3 is TGCAGTGCTAGAGCGGCGGAGGTTGGAAACACCATATATTTT. The chain carries TRBV20-1 and TRBJ1-3, with no clear D. The V gene's germline CDR1 is DFQATT and CDR2 SNEGSKA (reference sequence). V shed 1 base and J shed 3 bases, with 10 bases lying between them. This CDR3 is built from 14 residues.